This T cell receptor beta chain was identified in a study of blood T cell repertoires in COVID-19. About the study: COVID-19 samples collected from the United States, Italy and Spain covered acute and convalescent phases. T cells, B-cell-depleted T cells, or PBMCs supplied cDNA or gDNA.

Germline V gives CDR1 SGHTA, CDR2 FQGTGA. V was clipped by 5 bases and J by 8 bases, with 21 bases between them. CDR3 length: 15 residues. As handled by the study authors: Nucleated cell counts were estimated from reference gene primer amplification. The protocol was immunoSEQ multiplex PCR, while the TCRdb copy is restricted to in-frame clones and leaves out a portion. From that table come the V and J calls and clone size; the DNA was used to work out D and trimming. The sample holds 140,000 to 150,000 clones, around 90% seen once. The sequenced material came from peripheral blood. This receptor was identified in a woman between 50 and 59 years old with acute or convalescent COVID-19. The chain is built from TRBV7-3 and TRBJ1-1, with D possibly being TRBD1 (6 bases). The CDR3, as DNA: TGTGCCAGCAGCATCTCCGGGACACTCGGTCAAGAAGCTTTCTTT. Protein sequence: CASSISGTLGQEAFF.